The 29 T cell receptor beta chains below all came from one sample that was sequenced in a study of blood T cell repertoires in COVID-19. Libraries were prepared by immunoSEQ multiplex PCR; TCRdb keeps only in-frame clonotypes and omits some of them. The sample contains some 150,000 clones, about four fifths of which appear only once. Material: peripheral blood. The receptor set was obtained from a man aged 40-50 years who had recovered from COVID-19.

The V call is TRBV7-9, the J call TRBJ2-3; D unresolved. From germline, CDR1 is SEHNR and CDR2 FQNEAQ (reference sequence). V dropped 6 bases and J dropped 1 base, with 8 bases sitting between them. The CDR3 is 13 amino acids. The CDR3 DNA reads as TGTGCCAGCAGTCAAGCCGGCACAGATACGCAGTATTTT. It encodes CASSQAGTDTQYF. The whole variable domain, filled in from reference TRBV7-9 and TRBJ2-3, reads DTGVSQNPRHKITKRGQNVTFRCDPISEHNRLYWYRQTLGQGPEFLTYFQNEAQLEKSRLLSDRFSAERPKGSFSTLEIQRTEQGDSAMYLCASSQAGTDTQYFGPGTRLTVL.

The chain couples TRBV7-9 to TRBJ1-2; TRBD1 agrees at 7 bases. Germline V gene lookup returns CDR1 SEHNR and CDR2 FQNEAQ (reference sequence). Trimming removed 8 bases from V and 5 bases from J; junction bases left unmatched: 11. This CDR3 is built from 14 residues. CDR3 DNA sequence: TGTGCCAGCCACGCAACAGGGGAGAGTTATGGCTACACCTTC. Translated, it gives CASHATGESYGYTF.

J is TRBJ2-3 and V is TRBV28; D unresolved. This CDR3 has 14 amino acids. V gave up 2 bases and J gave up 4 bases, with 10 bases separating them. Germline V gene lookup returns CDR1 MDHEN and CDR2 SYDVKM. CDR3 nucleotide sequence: TGTGCCAGCAGTTTAAGCCCAGGTGCAGATACGCAGTATTTT. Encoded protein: CASSLSPGADTQYF.

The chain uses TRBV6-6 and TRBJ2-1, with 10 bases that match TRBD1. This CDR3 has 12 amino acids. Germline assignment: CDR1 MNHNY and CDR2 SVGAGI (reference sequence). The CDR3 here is CAAGQGYNEQFF. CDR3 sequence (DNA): TGTGCTGCGGGACAGGGGTACAATGAGCAGTTCTTC.

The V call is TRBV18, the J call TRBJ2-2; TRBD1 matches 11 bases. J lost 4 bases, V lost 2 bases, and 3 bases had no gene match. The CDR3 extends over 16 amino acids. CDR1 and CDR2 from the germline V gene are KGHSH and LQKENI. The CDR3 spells CASSPGQGAITGELFF. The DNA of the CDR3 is TGTGCCAGCTCACCAGGACAGGGGGCAATCACCGGGGAGCTGTTTTTT.

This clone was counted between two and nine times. CDR3 bases: TGTGCCAGCAGCCCCGGGTGGGATACGCAGTATTTT. This codes for CASSPGWDTQYF. V is TRBV5-6 and J is TRBJ2-3, with D unclear. Deletions cut 4 bases from V and 6 bases from J, with 9 bases between. Germline V gives CDR1 SGHDT, CDR2 YYEEEE. The CDR3 consists of 12 residues.

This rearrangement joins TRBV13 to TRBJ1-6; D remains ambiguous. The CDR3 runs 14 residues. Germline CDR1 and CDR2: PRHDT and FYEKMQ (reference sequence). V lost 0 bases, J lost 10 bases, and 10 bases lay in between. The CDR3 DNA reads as TGTGCCAGCAGCTTAGGGGGCAATCACTCACCCCTCCACTTT. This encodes CASSLGGNHSPLHF.

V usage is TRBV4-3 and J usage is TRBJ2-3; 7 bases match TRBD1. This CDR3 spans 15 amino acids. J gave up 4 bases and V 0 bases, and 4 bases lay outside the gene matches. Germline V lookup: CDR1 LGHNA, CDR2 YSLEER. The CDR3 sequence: CASSQERGGADTQYF. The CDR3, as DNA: TGCGCCAGCAGCCAAGAAAGAGGGGGCGCAGATACGCAGTATTTT.

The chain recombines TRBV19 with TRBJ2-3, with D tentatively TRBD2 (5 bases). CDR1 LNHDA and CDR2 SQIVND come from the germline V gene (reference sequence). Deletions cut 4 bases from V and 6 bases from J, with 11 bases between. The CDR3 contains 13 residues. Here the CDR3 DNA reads TGTGCCAGTAGTAACTTAGCGTGGGATACGCAGTATTTT. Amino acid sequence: CASSNLAWDTQYF.

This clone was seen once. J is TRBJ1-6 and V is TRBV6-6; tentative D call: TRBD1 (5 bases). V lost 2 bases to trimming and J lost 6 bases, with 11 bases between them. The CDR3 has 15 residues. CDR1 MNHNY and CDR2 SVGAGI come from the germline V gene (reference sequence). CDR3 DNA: TGTGCCAGCAGTTACACACAGGTTCTTAATTCACCCCTCCACTTT. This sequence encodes CASSYTQVLNSPLHF.

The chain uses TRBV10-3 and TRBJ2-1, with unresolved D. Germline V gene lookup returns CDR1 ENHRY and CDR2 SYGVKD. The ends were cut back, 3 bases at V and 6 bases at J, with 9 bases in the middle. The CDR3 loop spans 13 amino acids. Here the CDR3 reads CAISDRGANEQFF. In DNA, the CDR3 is TGTGCCATCAGTGACCGAGGAGCCAATGAGCAGTTCTTC.

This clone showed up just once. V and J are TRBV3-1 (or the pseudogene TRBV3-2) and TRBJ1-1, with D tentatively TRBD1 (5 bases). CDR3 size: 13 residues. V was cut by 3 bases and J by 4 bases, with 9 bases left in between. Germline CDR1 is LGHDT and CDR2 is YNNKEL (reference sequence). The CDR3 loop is CASSQTASTEAFF. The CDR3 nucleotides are TGTGCCAGCAGCCAGACAGCCTCCACTGAAGCTTTCTTT.

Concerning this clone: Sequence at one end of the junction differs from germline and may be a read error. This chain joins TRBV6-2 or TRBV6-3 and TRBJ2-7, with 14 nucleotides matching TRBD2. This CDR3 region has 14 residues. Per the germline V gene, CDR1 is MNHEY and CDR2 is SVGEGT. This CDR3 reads CASSLTGLAGATDF. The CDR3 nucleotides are TGTGCCAGCAGTCTAACGGGACTAGCGGGGGCGACGGACTTC.

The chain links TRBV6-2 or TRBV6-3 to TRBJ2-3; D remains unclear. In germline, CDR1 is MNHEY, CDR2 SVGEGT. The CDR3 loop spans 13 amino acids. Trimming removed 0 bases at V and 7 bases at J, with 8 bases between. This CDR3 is CASSYSHSNTQYF. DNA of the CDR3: TGTGCCAGCAGTTACTCGCACAGTAATACGCAGTATTTT.

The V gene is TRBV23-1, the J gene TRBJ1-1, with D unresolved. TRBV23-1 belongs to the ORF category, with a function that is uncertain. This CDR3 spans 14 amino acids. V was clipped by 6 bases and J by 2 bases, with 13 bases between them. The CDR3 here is CASRPHLTNTEAFF. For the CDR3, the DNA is TGCGCCAGCAGACCGCACTTGACTAACACTGAAGCTTTCTTT.

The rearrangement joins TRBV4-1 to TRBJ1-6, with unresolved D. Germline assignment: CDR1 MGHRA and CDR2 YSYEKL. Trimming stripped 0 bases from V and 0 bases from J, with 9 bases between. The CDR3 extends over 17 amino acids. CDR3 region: CASSQDVGSSYNSPLHF. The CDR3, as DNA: TGCGCCAGCAGCCAAGATGTGGGCAGCTCCTATAATTCACCCCTCCACTTT.

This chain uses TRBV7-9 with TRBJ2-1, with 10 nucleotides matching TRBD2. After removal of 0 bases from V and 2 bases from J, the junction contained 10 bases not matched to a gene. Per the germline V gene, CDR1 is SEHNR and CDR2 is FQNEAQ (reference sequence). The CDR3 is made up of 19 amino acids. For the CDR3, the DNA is TGTGCCAGCAGCTTAGCAAGGGTATCGCTAGCGGGGGCCTACAATGAGCAGTTCTTC. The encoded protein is CASSLARVSLAGAYNEQFF.

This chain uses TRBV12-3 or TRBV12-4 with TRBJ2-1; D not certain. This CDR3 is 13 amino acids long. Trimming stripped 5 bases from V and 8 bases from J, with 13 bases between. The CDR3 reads CASSNQVWDEQFF. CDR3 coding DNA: TGTGCCAGCAGTAATCAGGTCTGGGATGAGCAGTTCTTC.

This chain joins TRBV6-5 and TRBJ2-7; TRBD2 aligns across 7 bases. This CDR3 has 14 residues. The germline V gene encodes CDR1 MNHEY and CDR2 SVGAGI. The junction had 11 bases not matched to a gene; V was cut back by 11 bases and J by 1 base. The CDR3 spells CAANWAGVSYEQYF. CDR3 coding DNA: TGTGCCGCAAACTGGGCGGGAGTTTCCTACGAGCAGTACTTC.

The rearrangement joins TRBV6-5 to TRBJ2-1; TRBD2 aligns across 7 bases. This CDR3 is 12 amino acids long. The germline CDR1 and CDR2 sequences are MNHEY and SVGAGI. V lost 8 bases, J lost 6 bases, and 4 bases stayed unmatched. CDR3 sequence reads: CASWRERNEQFF. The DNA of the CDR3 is TGTGCCAGCTGGCGGGAGCGCAATGAGCAGTTCTTC.

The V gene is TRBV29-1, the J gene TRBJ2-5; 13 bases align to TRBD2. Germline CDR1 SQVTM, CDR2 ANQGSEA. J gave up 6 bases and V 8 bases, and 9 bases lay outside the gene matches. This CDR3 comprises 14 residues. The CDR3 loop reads CSTGGLAGVKTQYF. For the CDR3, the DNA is TGCAGCACCGGTGGACTAGCGGGGGTAAAGACCCAGTACTTC.

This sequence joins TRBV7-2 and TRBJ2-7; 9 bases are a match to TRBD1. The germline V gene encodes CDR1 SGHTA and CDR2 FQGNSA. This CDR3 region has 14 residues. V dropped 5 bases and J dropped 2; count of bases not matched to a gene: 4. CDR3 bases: TGTGCCAGCAGCGGGACAGGGAAGGCCTACGAGCAGTACTTC. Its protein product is CASSGTGKAYEQYF.

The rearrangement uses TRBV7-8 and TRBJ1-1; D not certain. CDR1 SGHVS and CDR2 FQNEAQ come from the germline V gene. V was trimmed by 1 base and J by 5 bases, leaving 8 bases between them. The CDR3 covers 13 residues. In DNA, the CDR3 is TGTGCCAGCAGCTTAGGGTCGGGAACTGAAGCTTTCTTT. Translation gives CASSLGSGTEAFF.

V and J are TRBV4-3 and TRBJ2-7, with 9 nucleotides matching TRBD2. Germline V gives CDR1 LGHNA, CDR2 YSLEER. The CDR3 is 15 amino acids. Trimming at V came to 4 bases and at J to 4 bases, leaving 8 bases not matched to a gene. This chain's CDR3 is CASSLGREGGYEQYF. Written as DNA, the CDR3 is TGCGCCAGCAGCCTGGGGCGGGAGGGGGGTTACGAGCAGTACTTC.

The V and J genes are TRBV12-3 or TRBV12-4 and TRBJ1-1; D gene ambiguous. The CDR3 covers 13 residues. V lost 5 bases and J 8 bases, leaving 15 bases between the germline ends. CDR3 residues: CASSPRGELEAFF. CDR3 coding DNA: TGTGCCAGCAGTCCCCGAGGAGAACTAGAAGCTTTCTTT.

DNA for the CDR3: TGCGCCAGCAGCTTGGTTCTAGCGGGGAGCACAGATACGCAGTATTTT. Amino acid sequence: CASSLVLAGSTDTQYF. V and J are TRBV5-1 and TRBJ2-3; 9 bases are a match to TRBD2. V shed 0 bases, J shed 0 bases, and the junction held 2 bases outside the gene matches. The germline gives CDR1 SGHRS, CDR2 YFSETQ. The CDR3 spans 16 residues.

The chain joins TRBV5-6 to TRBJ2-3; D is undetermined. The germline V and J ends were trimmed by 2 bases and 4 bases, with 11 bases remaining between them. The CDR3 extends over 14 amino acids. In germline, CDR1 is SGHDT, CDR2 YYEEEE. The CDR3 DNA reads TGTGCCAGCAGCTTTTGGCAGGCTCCAGATACGCAGTATTTT. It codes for CASSFWQAPDTQYF. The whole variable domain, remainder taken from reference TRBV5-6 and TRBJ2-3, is DAGVTQSPTHLIKTRGQQVTLRCSPKSGHDTVSWYQQALGQGPQFIFQYYEEEERQRGNFPDRFSGHQFPNYSSELNVNALLLGDSALYLCASSFWQAPDTQYFGPGTRLTVL.

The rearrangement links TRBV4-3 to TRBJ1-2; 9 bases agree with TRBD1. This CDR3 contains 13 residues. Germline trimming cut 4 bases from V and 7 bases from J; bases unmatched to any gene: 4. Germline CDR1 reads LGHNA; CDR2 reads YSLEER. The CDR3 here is CASSPGTGPGYTF. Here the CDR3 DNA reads TGCGCCAGCAGCCCAGGGACAGGGCCTGGCTACACCTTC.

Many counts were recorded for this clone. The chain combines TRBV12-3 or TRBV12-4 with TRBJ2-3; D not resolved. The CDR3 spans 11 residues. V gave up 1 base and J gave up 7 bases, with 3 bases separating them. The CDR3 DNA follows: TGTGCCAGCAGTTTAGTAAATACGCAGTATTTT. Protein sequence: CASSLVNTQYF.